Listed below are T cell receptor beta chains from one sample, sequenced in a study of graft-versus-host responses after intestinal transplantation. The data were produced by immunoSEQ multiplex PCR, yet TCRdb's version contains in-frame clones alone and is incomplete. The profile shows about 8,400 clones, around two thirds of them singletons. Sample: ileum tissue, taken 494 days after intestinal transplant. These receptors all stem from a human patient who received an intestinal transplant, so some T cells may come from the graft donor. The CDR3 runs from the conserved cysteine through the conserved F or W. The D gene is left open where the match is weak. A row's size may be missing; if present it is once, few, many or a size class.

TRBJ2-7	TRBD1	TRBV5-5	.	TGTGCCAGCAGCATACAGGGGGCCAGCGAGCAGTACTTC	CASSIQGASEQYF
TRBJ2-5	.	TRBV29-1	.	TGCAGCGTTGAACGGCTAGAGACCCAGTACTTC	CSVERLETQYF
TRBJ2-3	TRBD2	TRBV5-1	.	TGCGCCAGCAGCCGCGAAGGGGCTAGCGGTGGAGATACGCAGTATTTT	CASSREGASGGDTQYF
TRBJ1-1	.	TRBV6-8	.	TGTGCCAGCAGTGAGAAGGAAAACACTGAAGCTTTCTTT	CASSEKENTEAFF
TRBJ1-2	.	TRBV5-1	few	TGCGCCAGCAGCTTGTTGGGGGAATTCGATGGCTACACCTTC	CASSLLGEFDGYTF
TRBJ1-6	TRBD1	TRBV10-3	.	TGTGCCATCAGGCCGGGACAGGGTTTTGATTCACCCCTCCACTTT	CAIRPGQGFDSPLHF
TRBJ2-1	TRBD2	TRBV5-1	.	TGCGCCAGCAGCCCCGAGCGGGGGCCTTGGGATGAGCAGTTCTTC	CASSPERGPWDEQFF
TRBJ1-1	.	TRBV21-1	.	TGTGCCAGCAGCAAAGGCCGGGGAAAGAACACTGAAGCTTTCTTT	CASSKGRGKNTEAFF
TRBJ2-7	.	TRBV6-1	few	TGTGCCAGCAGTTCGGCCTACGGGGCTCTCTACGAGCAGTACTTC	CASSSAYGALYEQYF
TRBJ2-7	TRBD1	TRBV11-3	.	TGTGCCAGCAGCTTTACCGGGACAGGGGTTAACGAGCAGTACTTC	CASSFTGTGVNEQYF
TRBJ1-6	.	TRBV7-9	.	TGTGCCAGCAGCTTAGACCCTGGAGGTTCACCCCTCCACTTT	CASSLDPGGSPLHF
TRBJ2-3	.	TRBV11-3	.	TGTGCCAGCAGCTTAGCGCCAGATACGCAGTATTTT	CASSLAPDTQYF
TRBJ2-7	TRBD2	TRBV6-1	.	TGTGCCAGCAGTGCACTAGCGGGAACCTACGAGCAGTACTTC	CASSALAGTYEQYF
TRBJ2-3	.	TRBV27	few	TGTGCCAGCGGGCCGGTGGATACGCAGTATTTT	CASGPVDTQYF
TRBJ2-1	.	TRBV19	.	TGTGCCAGTAGTATATGGGGAAACTCCTACAATGAGCAGTTCTTC	CASSIWGNSYNEQFF
TRBJ1-4	.	TRBV6-5	few	TGTGCCAGCATGGGCACCTTTAATGAAAAACTGTTTTTT	CASMGTFNEKLFF
TRBJ1-6	.	TRBV10-3	.	TGTGCCATCAGTTTTGAGGACGAGGGTTCACCCCTCCACTTT	CAISFEDEGSPLHF
TRBJ2-5	.	TRBV7-6	.	TGTGCCAGCAGCTCAAAAGAGACCCAGTACTTC	CASSSKETQYF
TRBJ1-2	.	TRBV6-5	once	TGTGCCAGCAGTTACGGTACAGGCTCTGGCTACACCTTC	CASSYGTGSGYTF
TRBJ1-6	TRBD1	TRBV4-1	few	TGCGCCAGCAGCCAAGGGACAGGGCACTCACCCCTCCACTTT	CASSQGTGHSPLHF
TRBJ1-5	TRBD1	TRBV19	.	TGTGCCAGTAAGGCCCTCGGACAGGAACAGCCCCAGCATTTT	CASKALGQEQPQHF
TRBJ2-1	TRBD2	TRBV5-4	.	TGTGCCAGCAGCTTGGCCAAGCGGGAGGGCCGCTATGAGCAGTTCTTC	CASSLAKREGRYEQFF
TRBJ2-5	TRBD2	TRBV5-1	.	TGCGCCAGCAGCCAAGGACTAGATCAGGGAGAGACCCAGTACTTC	CASSQGLDQGETQYF
TRBJ2-5	.	TRBV15	.	TGTGCCACCAGCAGAGTCGGGCTTGAGCGTCAGACCCAGTACTTC	CATSRVGLERQTQYF
TRBJ2-7	.	TRBV6-5	.	TGTGCCAGCATCCACCCCCACCACGAGCAGTACTTC	CASIHPHHEQYF
TRBJ2-7	.	TRBV6-5	.	TGTGCCAGCAGTCCCTCGAGGGGCCGCTACGAGCAGTACTTC	CASSPSRGRYEQYF
TRBJ1-2	.	TRBV19	.	TGTGCCAGTAGCTCAGGATGGTATGGCTACACCTTC	CASSSGWYGYTF
TRBJ1-1	.	TRBV6-1	.	TGTGCCAGCACTAGCAGGGCGAACACTGAAGCTTTCTTT	CASTSRANTEAFF
TRBJ2-7	.	TRBV6-5	.	TGTGCCAGCGGGGGGGCCGTCTTTTACGAGCAGTACTTC	CASGGAVFYEQYF
TRBJ1-5	.	TRBV9	.	TGTGCCAGCAGCGTAGGACAGGGCAATCAGCCCCAGCATTTT	CASSVGQGNQPQHF
TRBJ2-5	.	TRBV7-8	few	TGTGCCAGCAGCTTAGGGGTGGCGGAGCTTGGAGAGACCCAGTACTTC	CASSLGVAELGETQYF
TRBJ1-3	TRBD1	TRBV15	few	TGTGCCACCAGCAGCAAACAGGGGCGAAACACCATATATTTT	CATSSKQGRNTIYF
TRBJ1-5	TRBD1	TRBV29-1	.	TGCAGCGTTGTTACAGGGGGGGTAGGAAGCAATCAGCCCCAGCATTTT	CSVVTGGVGSNQPQHF
TRBJ1-6	.	TRBV5-4	.	TGTGCCAGCAGCTTGGGTCAGGGAAGGAATTCACCCCTCCACTTT	CASSLGQGRNSPLHF
TRBJ2-7	.	TRBV5-6	.	TGTGCCAGCAGCTTGGTGGCAAACTACGAGCAGTACTTC	CASSLVANYEQYF
TRBJ2-7	TRBD2	TRBV18	.	TGTGCCAGCTCCGAGGACGGGAGGAGCTCCTACGAGCAGTACTTC	CASSEDGRSSYEQYF
TRBJ2-2	TRBD1	TRBV6-5	.	TGTGCCACCACTCCGGGACAGCCGAACACCGGGGAGCTGTTTTTT	CATTPGQPNTGELFF
TRBJ1-2	.	TRBV5-4	.	TGTGCCAGTACTCGAACCGGGACCCCGGAAGGCTACACCTTC	CASTRTGTPEGYTF
TRBJ2-1	TRBD2	TRBV18	once	TGTGCCAGCTCACCGCCCGGGACTAATTTTAATGAGCAGTTCTTC	CASSPPGTNFNEQFF
TRBJ2-7	.	TRBV7-2	.	TGTGCCAGCAGCTCCAGAGTTTATGGCGAGCAGTACTTC	CASSSRVYGEQYF
TRBJ2-1	TRBD2	TRBV6-1	.	TGTGCCAGCAGTCGGTCGGCGGGAGGCCTAAATGAGCAGTTCTTC	CASSRSAGGLNEQFF
TRBJ2-3	TRBD2	TRBV2	.	TGTGCCAGCGGCCGGGAGGGGGGAAACACAGATACGCAGTATTTT	CASGREGGNTDTQYF
TRBJ2-5	.	TRBV7-4	.	TGTGCCAGCAGCTTGGAAAGGTTAGGAGGGAAAGAGACCCAGTACTTC	CASSLERLGGKETQYF
TRBJ2-7	.	TRBV5-1	.	TGCGCCAGCAGCTTGGGGATTCGGCTAGCCCCAAGCGAGCAGTACTTC	CASSLGIRLAPSEQYF
TRBJ1-6	.	TRBV6-5	.	TGTGCCAGCAGTTACGGGTTAACCAATTCACCCCTCCACTTT	CASSYGLTNSPLHF
TRBJ1-5	.	TRBV7-2	few	TGTGCCAGCAGCTTAGCATTCGGCAATCAGCCCCAGCATTTT	CASSLAFGNQPQHF
TRBJ1-3	TRBD1	TRBV15	.	TGTGCCACCAGCAGAGATCGTACAGGGGGCCATGGAAACACCATATATTTT	CATSRDRTGGHGNTIYF
TRBJ2-2	TRBD1	TRBV19	.	TGTGCCAGTCAAAGTAGAACAGGGGCCGGGGAGCTGTTTTTT	CASQSRTGAGELFF
TRBJ2-3	TRBD2	TRBV5-4	.	TGTGCCAGCAGCCTAGCGGGACTAGGGGGAGATACGCAGTATTTT	CASSLAGLGGDTQYF
TRBJ2-2	.	TRBV6-4	.	TGTGCCAGCAGTGACTCGGACACCGGGGAGCTGTTTTTT	CASSDSDTGELFF
TRBJ2-1	TRBD2	TRBV19	.	TGTGCCAGTAGTATCCGGGTACAGCTAGCGGGAAATGAGCAGTTCTTC	CASSIRVQLAGNEQFF